This T cell receptor (beta chain) was sequenced during a study of vaccination effects on CD4 cells after COVID-19. Study as a whole: Vaccine administered to participants consisted of two doses of either BNT162b2 or mRNA-1273.

The V and J ends lost 2 bases and 4 bases, in that order; junction bases with no gene match: 7. This CDR3 comprises 16 residues. CDR1 and CDR2 from the germline V gene are ENHRY and SYGVKD. About this clone: No antigen is known for it.

Antigen-specific CD4+ T cells were expanded (with viral peptide pools) by the ViraFEST assay ahead of sequencing. A 10-day culture period preceded the isolation of CD4+ T cells. Vaccine recipients, nucleocapsid antibody negative, had no prior SARS-CoV-2 infection. A half-volume exchange with IL-2 medium occurred on days 3 and 7. This table comes from immunoSEQ multiplex PCR, and its TCRdb copy is limited to in-frame clones, with some not included. The table records some 68,000 clones, about 80% of them present only once. Findings and limits, study-wide: Marked clonal contraction was seen late after vaccination (in both infection- and vaccine-induced clones).

The sequencing here drew on CD4+ T cells from PBMCs cultured with SARS-CoV-2 spike peptides, taken before COVID-19 vaccination. The receptor was derived from a human donor who received a COVID-19 vaccine. The chain combines TRBV10-3 with TRBJ2-4, with 8 positions matching TRBD1. CDR3: CAISEPQTGDKNIQYF. DNA for the CDR3: TGTGCCATCAGTGAGCCCCAGACAGGGGATAAAAACATTCAGTACTTC.